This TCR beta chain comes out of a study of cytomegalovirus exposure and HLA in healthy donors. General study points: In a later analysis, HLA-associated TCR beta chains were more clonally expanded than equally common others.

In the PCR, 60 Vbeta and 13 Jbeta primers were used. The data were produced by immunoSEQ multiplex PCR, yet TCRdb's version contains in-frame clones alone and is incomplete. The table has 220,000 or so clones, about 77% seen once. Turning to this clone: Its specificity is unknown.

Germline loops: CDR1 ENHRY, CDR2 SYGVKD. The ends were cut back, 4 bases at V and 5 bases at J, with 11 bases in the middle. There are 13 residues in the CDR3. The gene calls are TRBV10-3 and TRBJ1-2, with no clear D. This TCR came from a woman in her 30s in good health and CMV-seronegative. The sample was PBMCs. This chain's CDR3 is CAISAIQTYGYTF. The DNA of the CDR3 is TGTGCCATCAGTGCGATTCAGACTTATGGCTACACCTTC.